The 30 T cell receptor beta chains given below trace back to one sample, sequenced in a study of vaccination effects on CD4 cells after COVID-19. TCRdb's copy holds only in-frame clones and misses some; the assay was immunoSEQ multiplex PCR. The repertoire holds roughly 33,000 clones, with 73% as singletons. Expansion of antigen-specific CD4+ T cells with viral peptide pools was carried out by the ViraFEST assay before sequencing. Subsequent to a culture period of more than 8 days, CD4+ T cells were isolated. In the vaccine recipients, nucleocapsid antibodies were negative and there was no prior SARS-CoV-2 infection. Antigen specificity for these receptors is unknown. Specimen: CD4+ T cells from PBMCs cultured with HCoV-OC43 spike peptides, collected before COVID-19 vaccination. Subset of the sample: HCoV-OC43 spike overlapping peptide pool stimulation. All receptors come from a human donor who received a COVID-19 vaccine.

Regarding this clone: This same CDR3 is encoded by further DNA sequences in the sample. This chain connects TRBV28 to TRBJ2-1; D remains ambiguous. V lost 8 bases, J lost 4 bases, and 6 bases lay in between. The CDR3 is made up of 11 amino acids. In germline, CDR1 is MDHEN, CDR2 SYDVKM. The CDR3 region is CASSGYNEQFF. Here the CDR3 DNA reads TGTGCCAGCTCTGGGTACAATGAGCAGTTCTTC.

This rearrangement joins TRBV18 to TRBJ2-1; the D gene is possibly TRBD2 (6 bases). The CDR3 runs 16 residues. CDR1 and CDR2 from the germline V gene are KGHSH and LQKENI. V shed 6 bases and J shed 8 bases, with 23 bases lying between them. CDR3: CASSFPRGRPEDEQFF. The CDR3 DNA reads as TGTGCCAGCTCCTTCCCGCGGGGTAGGCCCGAGGATGAGCAGTTCTTC.

This clone has just a few counts. This chain joins TRBV5-1 and TRBJ1-2; TRBD1 might be the D (5 bases). Per the germline V gene, CDR1 is SGHRS and CDR2 is YFSETQ. Trimming shortened V by 4 bases and J by 12 bases, and 16 bases separated the two germline ends. The CDR3 covers 12 residues. The DNA of the CDR3 is TGCGCCAGCAGCGGAAAACCGGGACGTCACACCTTC. It codes for CASSGKPGRHTF. The whole variable domain, filled in from reference TRBV5-1 and TRBJ1-2, reads KAGVTQTPRYLIKTRGQQVTLSCSPISGHRSVSWYQQTPGQGLQFLFEYFSETQRNKGNFPGRFSGRQFSNSRSEMNVSTLELGDSALYLCASSGKPGRHTFGSGTRLTVV.

The V gene is TRBV5-1, the J gene TRBJ2-1, with TRBD2 matching over 7 bases. V lost 0 bases and J lost 2; bases outside the gene matches: 8. This CDR3 is built from 17 residues. Germline-derived CDR1 and CDR2 are SGHRS and YFSETQ. As DNA, the CDR3 is TGCGCCAGCAGCTTGGCCTTAGCGGGCGCCACCTACAATGAGCAGTTCTTC. Translated, it gives CASSLALAGATYNEQFF.

The rearrangement links TRBV11-3 to TRBJ2-4; D possibly uses TRBD1 or TRBD2 (6 bases each). Trimming removed 5 bases at V and 8 bases at J, with 16 bases between. This CDR3 region has 14 residues. Germline loops: CDR1 SGHNT, CDR2 YENEEA. The CDR3 loop is CASSRGATADIQYF. In DNA form, the CDR3 reads TGTGCCAGCAGCAGGGGGGCGACTGCGGACATTCAGTACTTC.

The chain has TRBV7-9 and TRBJ2-5, with unresolved D. V gave up 0 bases and J gave up 1 base, with 6 bases separating them. Germline assignment: CDR1 SEHNR and CDR2 FQNEAQ (reference sequence). This CDR3 region has 14 residues. This chain's CDR3 is CASSLARTQETQYF. Written as DNA, the CDR3 is TGTGCCAGCAGCTTAGCCCGAACCCAAGAGACCCAGTACTTC.

J is TRBJ1-6 and V is TRBV5-5; D is possibly TRBD1 (5 bases). V gave up 0 bases and J gave up 5 bases, with 12 bases separating them. CDR3 length: 16 amino acids. Germline loops: CDR1 SGHKS, CDR2 YYEKEE (reference sequence). The CDR3 region is CASSLGGIRNNSPLHF. The CDR3 nucleotides are TGTGCCAGCAGCTTGGGGGGGATAAGAAATAATTCACCCCTCCACTTT.

The chain recombines TRBV2 with TRBJ2-1; D is perhaps TRBD2 (5 bases). The germline V gene has CDR1 SNHLY and CDR2 FYNNEI. Between the trimmed V and J ends, which lost 4 bases and 8 bases, there was a span of 9 bases. This CDR3 spans 12 amino acids. The CDR3: CASSGSGDEQFF. The CDR3 bases are TGTGCCAGCAGTGGATCCGGGGATGAGCAGTTCTTC.

The chain has TRBV4-2 and TRBJ2-1; D ambiguous. CDR1 and CDR2 (germline): LGHNA, YNFKEQ. Between the trimmed V and J ends, which lost 1 base and 9 bases, there was a span of 16 bases. This CDR3 comprises 15 residues. This CDR3 reads CASSQVRYSMGEQFF. In DNA, the CDR3 is TGTGCCAGCAGCCAAGTCCGATACAGCATGGGTGAGCAGTTCTTC.

This sequence joins TRBV24-1 and TRBJ2-4; TRBD1 matches at 7 bases. The junction had 8 bases not matched to a gene; V was cut back by 4 bases and J by 3 bases. The V gene's germline CDR1 is KGHDR and CDR2 SFDVKD. The CDR3 extends over 16 amino acids. The CDR3 nucleotides are TGTGCCACCAGTGACCACAGGGGTGGGAGCAAAAACATTCAGTACTTC. Its translation is CATSDHRGGSKNIQYF.

The chain recombines TRBV4-1 with TRBJ2-7; TRBD1 agrees at 8 bases. The V segment lost 0 bases and the J segment 3 bases; nucleotides outside the gene matches: 4. Germline assignment: CDR1 MGHRA and CDR2 YSYEKL. This CDR3 is built from 15 residues. CDR3 protein: CASSQESGGIYEQYF. The CDR3 bases are TGCGCCAGCAGCCAAGAGTCAGGGGGCATCTACGAGCAGTACTTC.

The V and J genes are TRBV18 and TRBJ1-2; 9 bases line up with TRBD1. CDR3 length: 15 amino acids. V lost 5 bases, J lost 4 bases, and 8 bases stayed unmatched. The germline CDR1 and CDR2 sequences are KGHSH and LQKENI. The CDR3 protein is CASSSTGGGSYGYTF. The CDR3 region has the DNA TGTGCCAGCTCATCCACAGGGGGCGGAAGCTATGGCTACACCTTC.

The rearrangement joins TRBV5-1 to TRBJ1-4; the D is unclear. The CDR3 is 14 residues long. The V and J ends lost 0 bases and 6 bases respectively, with 9 bases between them. The germline gives CDR1 SGHRS, CDR2 YFSETQ. The CDR3 nucleotides read TGCGCCAGCAGCTTGGGCGGTGGGGATGAAAAACTGTTTTTT. Protein sequence: CASSLGGGDEKLFF.

The chain uses TRBV30 and TRBJ1-2; TRBD1 agrees at 9 bases. With 3 bases clipped from V and 2 bases from J, the junction kept 7 bases outside the gene matches. Germline CDR1 is GTSNPN and CDR2 is SVGIG (reference sequence). This CDR3 comprises 15 residues. The CDR3 protein is CAWSGPGTGNYGYTF. The CDR3 nucleotides are TGTGCCTGGAGCGGTCCCGGGACAGGGAACTATGGCTACACCTTC.

This clone was seen a handful of times. The chain joins TRBV5-1 to TRBJ2-1, with 7 bases lining up with TRBD2. V lost 0 bases to trimming and J lost 7 bases; unmatched junction nucleotides: 7. Germline V gene sequence: CDR1 SGHRS, CDR2 YFSETQ. The CDR3 has 15 residues. DNA for the CDR3: TGCGCCAGCAGCTTGGAGGGCGGGAGCGGAAATGAGCAGTTCTTC. Translated, it gives CASSLEGGSGNEQFF. The full variable domain, completed using reference TRBV5-1 and TRBJ2-1, is KAGVTQTPRYLIKTRGQQVTLSCSPISGHRSVSWYQQTPGQGLQFLFEYFSETQRNKGNFPGRFSGRQFSNSRSEMNVSTLELGDSALYLCASSLEGGSGNEQFFGPGTRLTVL.

The rearrangement uses TRBV7-8 and TRBJ1-2; 7 bases agree with TRBD1. J gave up 4 bases and V 1 base, and 3 bases lay outside the gene matches. The CDR3 length is 14 residues. Germline V lookup: CDR1 SGHVS, CDR2 FQNEAQ. The CDR3, as DNA: TGTGCCAGCAGCTTAGACAGGGGAACCTATGGCTACACCTTC. Translation gives CASSLDRGTYGYTF.

In nucleotides, the CDR3 is TGCGCCAGCAGCCCAGGGACTAGCGGGGGGCCCGAGTTCTTC. Protein: CASSPGTSGGPEFF. The chain joins TRBV5-1 to TRBJ2-1; TRBD2 aligns across 15 bases. The CDR3 length is 14 residues. With 4 bases clipped from V and 14 bases from J, the junction kept 7 bases outside the gene matches. Germline values: CDR1 SGHRS, CDR2 YFSETQ.

The rearrangement links TRBV5-1 to TRBJ1-1; maybe TRBD1 (6 bases). The germline V gene encodes CDR1 SGHRS and CDR2 YFSETQ. The CDR3 has 12 residues. V lost 4 bases and J 8 bases, leaving 12 bases between the germline ends. The CDR3 DNA reads TGCGCCAGCAGCCCGGACAGTGGGGAAGCTTTCTTT. It encodes CASSPDSGEAFF.

This CDR3 reads CASRGFLDSPLHF. The DNA of the CDR3 is TGTGCCAGCAGGGGGTTTCTGGATTCACCCCTCCACTTT. The V and J genes are TRBV2 and TRBJ1-6; D not certain. CDR1 SNHLY and CDR2 FYNNEI come from the germline V gene. V dropped 6 bases and J dropped 8 bases, with 11 bases sitting between them. The CDR3 totals 13 residues.

This clone was counted once. V usage is TRBV10-3 and J usage is TRBJ1-4; the D is unclear. CDR3 length: 14 amino acids. Between the trimmed V and J ends, which lost 4 bases and 0 bases, there was a span of 6 bases. Germline V gives CDR1 ENHRY, CDR2 SYGVKD. CDR3 in DNA: TGTGCCATCAGTGCCTTCTCAACTAATGAAAAACTGTTTTTT. As protein: CAISAFSTNEKLFF.

This clone was seen once. The gene calls are TRBV27 and TRBJ2-5; D is perhaps TRBD1 or TRBD2 (5 bases each). The CDR3 contains 15 residues. Deletions cut 6 bases from V and 1 base from J, with 15 bases between. CDR1 MNHEY and CDR2 SMNVEV come from the germline V gene (reference sequence). CDR3 region: CASREAGLGQETQYF. The CDR3, as DNA: TGTGCCAGCAGGGAGGCAGGGCTAGGCCAAGAGACCCAGTACTTC.

The gene calls are TRBV7-9 and TRBJ1-3; D remains ambiguous. Trimming cost V 1 base and J 0 bases, with 7 bases left between them. CDR3 length: 15 amino acids. The V gene's germline CDR1 is SEHNR and CDR2 FQNEAQ (reference sequence). CDR3 nucleotides: TGTGCCAGCAGCTTAGGGCAATTCTCTGGAAACACCATATATTTT. It codes for CASSLGQFSGNTIYF.

The V gene is TRBV29-1, the J gene TRBJ2-3, with D tentatively TRBD2 (6 bases). The CDR3 has 10 amino acids. The germline V gene has CDR1 SQVTM and CDR2 ANQGSEA. V was shortened by 2 bases and J by 9 bases, with 6 bases between the two germline ends. The CDR3 coding sequence is TGCAGCGTTGAACGGGGGACGCAGTATTTT. This translates into CSVERGTQYF.

This clone is judged medium-sized. The chain uses TRBV10-3 and TRBJ2-2; the D gene is possibly TRBD2 (5 bases). Germline V gene sequence: CDR1 ENHRY, CDR2 SYGVKD. The CDR3 is 11 amino acids. V gave up 6 bases and J gave up 8 bases, with 7 bases separating them. As DNA, the CDR3 is TGTGCCATCAGCCCGGGGGGGGAGCTGTTTTTT. Encoded protein: CAISPGGELFF.

A few counts support this clone. The chain recombines TRBV2 with TRBJ1-5; TRBD1 is a possible D gene (5 bases). CDR3 length equals 13 residues. Trimming took 6 bases from V and 8 from J, leaving 14 bases between them. The germline gives CDR1 SNHLY, CDR2 FYNNEI. CDR3 sequence (DNA): TGTGCCAGCAGCTCTAACGGGGGGGAGCCCCAGCATTTT. This codes for CASSSNGGEPQHF.

J is TRBJ1-1 and V is TRBV9; D is uncertain. V was clipped by 0 bases and J by 1 base, with 7 bases between them. From germline, CDR1 is SGDLS and CDR2 YYNGEE. The CDR3 covers 14 residues. This CDR3 is CASSVDWGNTEAFF. The DNA of the CDR3 is TGTGCCAGCAGCGTAGATTGGGGGAACACTGAAGCTTTCTTT.

CDR3: CASSLDSLYGYTF. DNA of the CDR3: TGTGCCAGCAGCTTGGACAGCCTCTATGGCTACACCTTC. The chain employs TRBV5-6 and TRBJ1-2; the D is unclear. Trimming shortened V by 0 bases and J by 4 bases, and 7 bases separated the two germline ends. The germline gives CDR1 SGHDT, CDR2 YYEEEE. The CDR3 length is 13 residues.

V and J are TRBV5-1 and TRBJ1-5; tentative D call: TRBD1 (5 bases). V shed 0 bases and J shed 5 bases, with 12 bases lying between them. Germline loops: CDR1 SGHRS, CDR2 YFSETQ. This CDR3 spans 15 amino acids. This CDR3 is CASSLEPGGDQPQHF. Written as DNA, the CDR3 is TGCGCCAGCAGCTTGGAACCCGGGGGTGATCAGCCCCAGCATTTT.

The rearrangement joins TRBV6-1 to TRBJ1-6; D is uncertain. Germline-derived CDR1 and CDR2 are MNHNS and SASEGT. V was cut by 0 bases and J by 10 bases, with 10 bases left in between. The CDR3 length is 14 residues. The CDR3 sequence: CASSEATYTSPLHF. Here the CDR3 DNA reads TGTGCCAGCAGTGAAGCGACATACACCTCACCCCTCCACTTT.

The gene calls are TRBV25-1 and TRBJ1-1; 7 nucleotides agree with TRBD1. The CDR3 consists of 15 residues. Germline V CDR1 and CDR2: MGHDK, SYGVNS. V lost 3 bases, J lost 12 bases, and 16 bases stayed unmatched. CDR3 bases: TGTGCCAGCAGTGACGTCTTTGGTGCGGAGGGGGCAACTTTCTTT. As protein: CASSDVFGAEGATFF.